This T cell receptor (beta chain) was profiled in a study of beta chain features in type 1 diabetes. Study results and caveats: A potential influence of HLA type upon TCRB rearrangement remained unresolved herein. The similarity of naive, central memory and Treg TCRB repertoires appeared greater among patients than among healthy donors. Among patients with Type 1 diabetes, TCRB CDR3s were moderately but significantly shorter in every one of the four CD4+ subsets.

This clone was recorded a few times. Its antigen is undetermined. The entirety of the isolated RNA underwent reverse transcription, so expressed TCRB transcripts were sequenced. Generated by immunoSEQ multiplex PCR, the TCRdb table keeps only in-frame clones and is missing some. The profile covers 100,000 to 150,000 clones, with around 9% appearing a single time and around 0.7% taken by the ten largest. Germline lookup yields CDR1 MDHEN and CDR2 SYDVKM. Trimming took off 7 bases at V and 3 bases at J, with 12 bases between the two ends. The CDR3 has 13 residues. This chain uses TRBV28 with TRBJ1-1; TRBD1 might be the D (5 bases). Sequencing used central memory CD4+ T cells from blood. This TCR was sampled from a man aged 25-45 years with type 1 diabetes. Here the CDR3 DNA reads TGTGCCAGCACCCCGGGGGGGTACACTGAAGCTTTCTTT. It is translated as CASTPGGYTEAFF.